This section outlines one T cell receptor beta chain sequence together with its context. These data belong to a study of blood T cell repertoires in COVID-19. Overall study: The United States, Italy and Spain were the sources of the acute and convalescent COVID-19 samples. PBMCs, B-cell-depleted T cells, or T cells provided the cDNA or gDNA that made up the material.

Study processing details: For nucleated cells, counts were estimated from reference gene primer amplification. The method was immunoSEQ multiplex PCR; TCRdb's version includes in-frame clones alone and lacks a portion of them. V and J calls plus clone size are reproduced from that table; the DNA served to infer D and trimming. The table includes over 140,000 clones, roughly four fifths detected once. Sequencing was carried out using peripheral blood. This clonotype originated in a woman aged 45 to 65 with active or convalescent COVID-19.

The CDR3 sequence: CASSLIGTGLSGELFF. CDR3 nucleotides: TGTGCCAGCAGCTTAATAGGGACAGGGTTGTCCGGGGAGCTGTTTTTT. The J gene is TRBJ2-2, the V gene TRBV7-3, with 9 bases aligning to TRBD1. CDR3 length: 16 residues. V lost 1 base and J lost 6; bases outside the gene matches: 6. The germline V gene encodes CDR1 SGHTA and CDR2 FQGTGA.